Below are 21 T cell receptor beta chains sequenced from a single sample in a study of cytomegalovirus exposure and HLA in healthy donors. 60 Vbeta and 13 Jbeta primers were used in PCR. TCRdb keeps only in-frame clones here, not all; method: immunoSEQ multiplex PCR. This repertoire shows over 75,000 clones, roughly 9.4% found once; its top ten account for 4.5% to 6.5%. Sequenced input: PBMCs. The receptor source for this set is a middle-aged man in good health and CMV-seropositive.

The chain carries TRBV28 and TRBJ2-7; 9 nucleotides agree with TRBD2. Germline V gene data show CDR1 as MDHEN and CDR2 as SYDVKM. Losses at the gene ends were 6 bases for V and 3 bases for J; bases not matched to a gene: 18. The CDR3 has 18 residues. CDR3 loop: CASRRIHLGEREVYEQYF. CDR3 in DNA: TGTGCCAGCAGGAGGATACACCTTGGGGAGCGGGAGGTCTACGAGCAGTACTTC.

This clone was counted ten times or more. V and J are TRBV6-5 and TRBJ1-1; the match to TRBD1 covers 8 bases. The CDR3 contains 14 residues. J lost 4 bases, V lost 7 bases, and 8 bases had no gene match. Germline CDR1 MNHEY, CDR2 SVGAGI. The CDR3 nucleotides read TGTGCCAGCATTAACGGACAGGGTGGCACTGAAGCTTTCTTT. It encodes CASINGQGGTEAFF.

This clone was observed a handful of times. The identical CDR3 is also encoded by other nucleotide sequences in the sample. The chain combines TRBV19 with TRBJ1-1; no firm D call. Germline V gene sequence: CDR1 LNHDA, CDR2 SQIVND (reference sequence). The germline V and J ends were trimmed by 2 bases and 2 bases, with 6 bases remaining between them. The length of the CDR3 is 13 residues. The CDR3 sequence: CASSIMLNTEAFF. The CDR3 DNA follows: TGTGCCAGTAGTATAATGTTAAACACTGAAGCTTTCTTT.

This clone has more than one count but fewer than ten. The rearrangement links TRBV18 to TRBJ2-3; 12 bases are a match to TRBD2. Germline CDR1 KGHSH, CDR2 LQKENI. CDR3 length: 17 residues. J lost 2 bases, V lost 3 bases, and 6 bases had no gene match. The chain's CDR3 is CASSPTSGSSPTDTQYF. The CDR3 DNA follows: TGTGCCAGCTCACCGACTAGCGGGAGCTCCCCCACAGATACGCAGTATTTT.

This clone has more than one count but fewer than ten. The chain joins TRBV5-1 to TRBJ2-1, with TRBD2 matching over 8 bases. Trimming cost V 2 bases and J 9 bases; bases outside gene matches: 1. Germline CDR1 SGHRS, CDR2 YFSETQ. The CDR3 contains 12 residues. CDR3 sequence: CASSLAGVEQFF. In DNA, the CDR3 is TGCGCCAGCAGCTTAGCGGGAGTTGAGCAGTTCTTC.

The rearrangement uses TRBV2 and TRBJ2-1; 12 bases map to TRBD2. The trim removed 4 bases at V and 7 bases at J, leaving 2 bases unmatched. Germline CDR1 SNHLY, CDR2 FYNNEI. The CDR3 contains 14 residues. The CDR3 loop reads CASSGGTSGNEQFF. The DNA for the CDR3 is TGTGCCAGCAGTGGTGGGACTAGCGGGAATGAGCAGTTCTTC.

This clone was detected a few times. This sequence joins TRBV10-3 and TRBJ2-3; 8 nucleotides agree with TRBD1. There are 15 residues in the CDR3. V shed 6 bases and J 3 bases; nucleotides not matched to a gene: 8. Germline V gene data show CDR1 as ENHRY and CDR2 as SYGVKD. The CDR3: CAIREPGQATDTQYF. Here the CDR3 DNA reads TGTGCCATCAGGGAACCGGGACAGGCAACAGATACGCAGTATTTT.

This clone was counted only a few times. V usage is TRBV4-1 and J usage is TRBJ1-1, with 8 bases that match TRBD1. This CDR3 has 16 residues. With 1 base clipped from V and 2 bases from J, the junction kept 6 bases outside the gene matches. Germline assignment: CDR1 MGHRA and CDR2 YSYEKL. The CDR3 DNA sequence: TGCGCCAGCAGCCAAGCCCGACAGGGGTTTAACACTGAAGCTTTCTTT. It codes for CASSQARQGFNTEAFF.

The chain links TRBV10-3 to TRBJ2-3, with D maybe TRBD1 (5 bases). The CDR3 consists of 15 residues. Looked up from germline, CDR1 is ENHRY and CDR2 is SYGVKD. V gave up 0 bases and J gave up 2 bases, with 9 bases separating them. The CDR3 loop reads CAISESGLNTDTQYF. The DNA of the CDR3 is TGTGCCATCAGTGAGTCGGGGCTAAACACAGATACGCAGTATTTT.

This clone was observed a handful of times. The chain recombines TRBV5-4 with TRBJ1-1, with TRBD1 matching over 8 bases. The CDR3 spans 16 residues. The germline V gene encodes CDR1 SGHNT and CDR2 YYREEE (reference sequence). V was pared by 0 bases and J by 1 base, with 5 bases of the junction left unmatched. For the CDR3, the DNA is TGTGCCAGCAGCTTGGGTAGACAGGGGCCGAACACTGAAGCTTTCTTT. Its translation is CASSLGRQGPNTEAFF.

This clone was detected only a few times. The rearrangement uses TRBV2 and TRBJ2-4; no clear D gene. The CDR3 spans 12 residues. Germline V gene data show CDR1 as SNHLY and CDR2 as FYNNEI. With 8 bases removed from V and 2 bases from J, the gap between germline ends came to 7 bases. The CDR3 coding sequence is TGTGCCAGCCACGGTACCAAAAACATTCAGTACTTC. Translating it yields CASHGTKNIQYF.

The rearrangement uses TRBV7-2 and TRBJ1-5; tentatively, D is TRBD1 (6 bases). Germline CDR1 SGHTA, CDR2 FQGNSA. The V end lost 1 base, the J end lost 5 bases, and 12 bases lay between the germline ends. This CDR3 region has 15 residues. The CDR3 nucleotides read TGTGCCAGCAGCTTAGGGGCAGGGGTTTATCAGCCCCAGCATTTT. This encodes CASSLGAGVYQPQHF.

The chain carries TRBV7-2 and TRBJ2-1; no definite D call. This CDR3 contains 12 residues. Germline CDR1 is SGHTA and CDR2 is FQGNSA. V dropped 2 bases and J dropped 12 bases, with 11 bases sitting between them. CDR3 in DNA: TGTGCCAGCAGCTTAATCCCTCGGGTGCAGTTCTTC. Translation: CASSLIPRVQFF.

This clone appeared a few times. The J gene is TRBJ1-4, the V gene TRBV18; D gene ambiguous. V lost 0 bases and J 7 bases, leaving 15 bases between the germline ends. The CDR3 is 16 amino acids. Germline loops: CDR1 KGHSH, CDR2 LQKENI. The CDR3 DNA follows: TGTGCCAGCTCACCACCGTCCCCCACACAGCTTGAAAAACTGTTTTTT. Residues: CASSPPSPTQLEKLFF.

This clone was detected only a few times. Other DNA variants within this sample encode the same CDR3. CDR3 protein: CASSRGETDTQYF. For the CDR3, the DNA is TGTGCCAGCAGCCGGGGAGAGACAGATACGCAGTATTTT. The chain joins TRBV4-2 to TRBJ2-3, with D possibly being TRBD2 (5 bases). From germline, CDR1 is LGHNA and CDR2 YNFKEQ. This CDR3 spans 13 amino acids. The V gene lost 4 bases and the J gene lost 3 bases, with 8 bases spanning the gap.

The chain couples TRBV4-3 to TRBJ2-3, with TRBD2 identical over 7 bases. The CDR3 totals 14 residues. Looked up from germline, CDR1 is LGHNA and CDR2 is YSLEER. V lost 2 bases, J lost 2 bases, and 1 base stayed unmatched. The CDR3 here is CASSQTSDTDTQYF. The CDR3 nucleotides are TGCGCCAGCAGCCAAACTAGCGACACAGATACGCAGTATTTT.

The rearrangement links TRBV19 to TRBJ2-7; tentatively, D is TRBD2 (5 bases). Germline CDR1 reads LNHDA; CDR2 reads SQIVND (reference sequence). V was pared by 5 bases and J by 7 bases, with 21 bases between. CDR3 size: 15 residues. The CDR3 loop is CASSDRDSPTGEQYF. The CDR3 DNA reads as TGTGCCAGTAGTGACCGGGATTCCCCGACGGGGGAGCAGTACTTC.

This clone was seen only a few times. The genes are TRBV9 and TRBJ2-2, with D tentatively TRBD1 (5 bases). V was pared by 4 bases and J by 2 bases, with 15 bases between. The CDR3 totals 16 residues. CDR1 and CDR2 from the germline V gene are SGDLS and YYNGEE. CDR3 coding DNA: TGTGCCAGCAGCTCCTCTAGTGGGGCAAACACCGGGGAGCTGTTTTTT. Translated: CASSSSSGANTGELFF. Full variable domain (outside the CDR3, taken from reference TRBV9 and TRBJ2-2): DSGVTQTPKHLITATGQRVTLRCSPRSGDLSVYWYQQSLDQGLQFLIQYYNGEERAKGNILERFSAQQFPDLHSELNLSSLELGDSALYFCASSSSSGANTGELFFGEGSRLTVL.

The chain joins TRBV11-3 to TRBJ2-1; 11 bases match TRBD2. The CDR3 runs 15 residues. The germline V gene encodes CDR1 SGHNT and CDR2 YENEEA. Unmatched junction bases numbered 1, after V lost 1 base and J lost 5 bases. Written as DNA, the CDR3 is TGTGCCAGCAGCTTAGGACTAGCGGGACACAATGAGCAGTTCTTC. It codes for CASSLGLAGHNEQFF.

This clone appeared a few times. The chain joins TRBV27 to TRBJ1-1, with 10 nucleotides matching TRBD1. J lost 4 bases, V lost 3 bases, and 2 bases had no gene match. Germline CDR1 MNHEY, CDR2 SMNVEV (reference sequence). The CDR3 sequence is 14 residues long. CDR3 sequence (DNA): TGTGCCAGCAGTTTGACAGGGGGCGTCACTGAAGCTTTCTTT. Translating gives CASSLTGGVTEAFF.

This clone was recorded a few times. The CDR3 is CASSPDTAPYEQYF. The CDR3 region has the DNA TGTGCCAGCAGCCCGGACACAGCCCCCTACGAGCAGTACTTC. The gene calls are TRBV13 and TRBJ2-7; the D gene is possibly TRBD1 (5 bases). The CDR3 covers 14 residues. The V end was cut by 5 bases, the J end by 2 bases, with 13 bases between. In germline, CDR1 is PRHDT, CDR2 FYEKMQ (reference sequence).